The T cell receptor (beta chain) under discussion was sequenced for a study of technical replicates of blood from a handful of donors. Germline V gives CDR1 SGHNT, CDR2 YYREEE (reference sequence). Trimming shortened V by 4 bases and J by 1 base, and 10 bases separated the two germline ends. The CDR3 is made up of 14 amino acids. Profiling relied on immunoSEQ multiplex PCR, and the TCRdb table lists in-frame clones only, not all of them. The sample lists about 88,000 clones, 85% to 95% seen once, with about 0.26% in the top ten. This receptor was taken from a human donor in good health. The sequenced material came from T cells isolated from PBMCs. The chain joins TRBV5-4 to TRBJ2-3; D is unclear. The DNA of the CDR3 is TGTGCCAGCAGCACGGCGGCTGGCACAGATACGCAGTATTTT. As protein: CASSTAAGTDTQYF.